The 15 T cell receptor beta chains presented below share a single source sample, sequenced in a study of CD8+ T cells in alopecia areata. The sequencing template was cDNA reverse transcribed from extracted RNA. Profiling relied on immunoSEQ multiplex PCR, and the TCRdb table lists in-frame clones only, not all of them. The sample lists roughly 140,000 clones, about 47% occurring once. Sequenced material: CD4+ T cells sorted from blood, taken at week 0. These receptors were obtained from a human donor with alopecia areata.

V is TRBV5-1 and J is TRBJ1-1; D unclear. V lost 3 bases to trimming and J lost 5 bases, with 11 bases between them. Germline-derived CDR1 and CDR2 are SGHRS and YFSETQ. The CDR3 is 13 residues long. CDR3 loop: CASSSSPGTEAFF. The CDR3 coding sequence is TGCGCCAGCAGCTCCTCCCCGGGTACTGAAGCTTTCTTT.

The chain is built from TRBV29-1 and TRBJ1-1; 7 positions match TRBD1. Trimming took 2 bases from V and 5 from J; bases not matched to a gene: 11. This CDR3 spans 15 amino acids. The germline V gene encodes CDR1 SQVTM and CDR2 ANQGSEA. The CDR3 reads CSVEPRDRVGTEAFF. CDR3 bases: TGCAGCGTTGAACCCCGAGACAGGGTGGGGACTGAAGCTTTCTTT.

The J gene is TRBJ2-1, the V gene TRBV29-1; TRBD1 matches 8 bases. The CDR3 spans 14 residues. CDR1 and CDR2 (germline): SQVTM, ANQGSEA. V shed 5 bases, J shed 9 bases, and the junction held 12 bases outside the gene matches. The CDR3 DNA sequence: TGCAGCGTTCGGCCAGGGGGCACGCCGAGTGAGCAGTTCTTC. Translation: CSVRPGGTPSEQFF.

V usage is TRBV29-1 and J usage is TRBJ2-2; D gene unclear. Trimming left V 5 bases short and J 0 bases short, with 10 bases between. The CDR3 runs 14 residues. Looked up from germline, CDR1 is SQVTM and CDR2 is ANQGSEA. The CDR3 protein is CSVFAFSNTGELFF. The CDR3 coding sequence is TGCAGCGTTTTTGCGTTCTCGAACACCGGGGAGCTGTTTTTT.

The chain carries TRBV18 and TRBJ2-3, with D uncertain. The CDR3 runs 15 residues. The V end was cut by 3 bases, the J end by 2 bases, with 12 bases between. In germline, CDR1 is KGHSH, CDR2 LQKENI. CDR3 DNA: TGTGCCAGCTCACCTTCCGGCCTAGACACAGATACGCAGTATTTT. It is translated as CASSPSGLDTDTQYF.

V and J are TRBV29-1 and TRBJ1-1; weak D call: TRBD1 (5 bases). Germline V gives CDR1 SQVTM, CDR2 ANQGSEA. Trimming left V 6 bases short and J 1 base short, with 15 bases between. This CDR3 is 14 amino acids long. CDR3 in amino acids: CSVAPGTRNTEAFF. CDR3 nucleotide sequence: TGCAGCGTAGCCCCCGGGACCAGGAACACTGAAGCTTTCTTT.

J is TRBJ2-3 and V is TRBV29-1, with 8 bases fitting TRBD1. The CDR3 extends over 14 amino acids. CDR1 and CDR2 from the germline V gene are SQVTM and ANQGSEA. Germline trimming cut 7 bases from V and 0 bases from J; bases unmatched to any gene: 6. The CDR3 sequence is CSASRDRSTDTQYF. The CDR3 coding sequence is TGCAGCGCCTCTCGGGACAGGAGCACAGATACGCAGTATTTT.

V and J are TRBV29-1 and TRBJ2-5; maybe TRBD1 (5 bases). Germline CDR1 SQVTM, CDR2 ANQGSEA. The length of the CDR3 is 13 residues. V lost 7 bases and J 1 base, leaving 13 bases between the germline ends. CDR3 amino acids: CSARRGSQETQYF. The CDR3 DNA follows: TGCAGCGCCCGAAGGGGTTCCCAAGAGACCCAGTACTTC.

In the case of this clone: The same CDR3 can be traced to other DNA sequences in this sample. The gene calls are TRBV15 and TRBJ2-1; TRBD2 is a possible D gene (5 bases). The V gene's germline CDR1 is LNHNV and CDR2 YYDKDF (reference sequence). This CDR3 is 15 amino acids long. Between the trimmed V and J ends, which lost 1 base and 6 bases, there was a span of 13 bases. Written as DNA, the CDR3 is TGTGCCACCAGCAGAGGAGGGAGTCGGGGCAATGAGCAGTTCTTC. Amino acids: CATSRGGSRGNEQFF.

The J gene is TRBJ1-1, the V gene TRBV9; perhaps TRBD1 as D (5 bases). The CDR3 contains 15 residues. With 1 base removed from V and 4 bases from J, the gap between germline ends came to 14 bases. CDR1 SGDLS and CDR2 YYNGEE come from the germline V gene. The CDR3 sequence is CASSVRGAGGTEAFF. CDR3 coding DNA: TGTGCCAGCAGCGTAAGGGGCGCGGGTGGCACTGAAGCTTTCTTT.

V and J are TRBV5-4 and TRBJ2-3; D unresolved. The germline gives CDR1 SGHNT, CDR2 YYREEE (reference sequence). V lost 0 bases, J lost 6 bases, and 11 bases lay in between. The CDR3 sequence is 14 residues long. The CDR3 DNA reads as TGTGCCAGCAGCTTGGTCGCCGGCGTGGATACGCAGTATTTT. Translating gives CASSLVAGVDTQYF.

In DNA, the CDR3 is TGCGCCAGCAGCCAAACGACAGGGGCAAAAGAGACCCAGTACTTC. Translation gives CASSQTTGAKETQYF. The rearrangement uses TRBV5-1 and TRBJ2-5; the match to TRBD1 covers 8 bases. This CDR3 region has 15 residues. V lost 4 bases and J lost 3; bases outside the gene matches: 8. Germline V gene sequence: CDR1 SGHRS, CDR2 YFSETQ.

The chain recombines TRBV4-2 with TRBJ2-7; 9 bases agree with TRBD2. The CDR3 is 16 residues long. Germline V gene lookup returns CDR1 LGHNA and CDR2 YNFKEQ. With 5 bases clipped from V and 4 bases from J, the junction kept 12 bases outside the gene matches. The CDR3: CASSSKTAGGPYEQYF. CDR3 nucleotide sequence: TGTGCCAGCAGCTCTAAAACCGCGGGAGGGCCATACGAGCAGTACTTC.

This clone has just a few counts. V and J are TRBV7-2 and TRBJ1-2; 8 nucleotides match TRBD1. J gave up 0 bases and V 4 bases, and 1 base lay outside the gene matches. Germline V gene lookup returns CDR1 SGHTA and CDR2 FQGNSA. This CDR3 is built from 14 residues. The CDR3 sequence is CASSSDRANYGYTF. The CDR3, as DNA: TGTGCCAGCAGCTCGGACAGGGCTAACTATGGCTACACCTTC.

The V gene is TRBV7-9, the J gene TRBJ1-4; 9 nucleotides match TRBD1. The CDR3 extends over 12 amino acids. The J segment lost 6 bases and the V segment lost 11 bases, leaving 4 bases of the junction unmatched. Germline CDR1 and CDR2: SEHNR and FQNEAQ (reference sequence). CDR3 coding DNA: TGTGCCGGCCGGGACAGGGATGAAAAACTGTTTTTT. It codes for CAGRDRDEKLFF.